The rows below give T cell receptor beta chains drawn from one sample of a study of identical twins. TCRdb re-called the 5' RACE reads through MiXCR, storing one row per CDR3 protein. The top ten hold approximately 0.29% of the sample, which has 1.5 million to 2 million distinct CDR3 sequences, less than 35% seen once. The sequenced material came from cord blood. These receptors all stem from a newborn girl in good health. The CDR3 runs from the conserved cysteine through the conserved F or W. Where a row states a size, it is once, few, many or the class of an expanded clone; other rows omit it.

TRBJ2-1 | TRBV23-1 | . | CASRLGTSGRYSYNEQFF
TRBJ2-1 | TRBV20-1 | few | CSAGSSGGALNEQFF
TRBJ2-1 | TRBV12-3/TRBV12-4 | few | CASSPSGGDYNEQFF
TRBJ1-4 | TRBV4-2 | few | CASSQEHEKLFF
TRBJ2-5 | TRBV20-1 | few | CSARSGGPRETQYF
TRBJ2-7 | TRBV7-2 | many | CASSFSAPGTSDYEQYF
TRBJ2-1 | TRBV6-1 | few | CASSERGSPNNEQFF
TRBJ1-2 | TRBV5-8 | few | CASSLTGLWGYTF
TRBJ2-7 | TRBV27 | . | CATREDQEQYF
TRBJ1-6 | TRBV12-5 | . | CASGLVQGENSPLHF
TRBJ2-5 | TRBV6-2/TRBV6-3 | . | CASSYHGYQETQYF
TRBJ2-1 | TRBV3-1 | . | CASSRGTSGGNNNEQFF
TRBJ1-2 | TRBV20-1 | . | CMPGGDYGYTF